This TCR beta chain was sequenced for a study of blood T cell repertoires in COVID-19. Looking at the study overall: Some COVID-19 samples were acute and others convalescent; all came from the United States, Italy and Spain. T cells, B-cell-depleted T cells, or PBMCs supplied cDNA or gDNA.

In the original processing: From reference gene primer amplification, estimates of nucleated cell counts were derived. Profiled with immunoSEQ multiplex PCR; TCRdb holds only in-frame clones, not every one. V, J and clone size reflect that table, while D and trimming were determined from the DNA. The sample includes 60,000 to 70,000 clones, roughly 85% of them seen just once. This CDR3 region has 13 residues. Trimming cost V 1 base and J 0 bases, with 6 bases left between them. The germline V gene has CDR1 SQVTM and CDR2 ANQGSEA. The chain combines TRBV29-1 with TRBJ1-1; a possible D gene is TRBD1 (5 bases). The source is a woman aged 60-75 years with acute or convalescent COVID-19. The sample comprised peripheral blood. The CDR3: CSVEGGMNTEAFF. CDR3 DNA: TGCAGCGTTGAAGGGGGCATGAACACTGAAGCTTTCTTT.